What follows describes a single T cell receptor (beta chain). No cognate antigen has been identified for it. This may be a read error, as it is one base from a much larger clone. Stable Graves' hyperthyroidism was defined as the absence of progression to ophthalmopathy over 18 months of follow-up. Hyperthyroidism patients were newly diagnosed, had a disease duration of under 2 months, and were aged 18 to 65 years. The study excluded patients with uncontrolled infections, other autoimmune diseases, pregnancy or lactation. Diagnoses were based on clinical symptoms, serum thyroxine and TRAb, thyroid ultrasound and orbital computed tomography. Total RNA was extracted with Trizol reagent, and quality was checked on an Agilent 2100 Bioanalyzer. As encoded in the germline V gene, CDR1 is KGHSH while CDR2 is LQKENI. The CDR3 runs 15 amino acids, cysteine and phenylalanine included. Kept here is only the CDR3 DNA, which spans 45 bases and is read in frame from base 1.

This sample is part of a study of T cells in Graves' hyperthyroidism and ophthalmopathy (dated by TCRdb to between 2018 and 2021). Some background on the complete study: To identify TCR V-J signatures that set the groups apart, the researchers used a discovery cohort of about a hundred patients, made up of roughly 40 with Graves' ophthalmopathy and 57 with stable Graves' hyperthyroidism. An independent validation cohort of 18 to 20 hyperthyroidism patients and about 15 patients who later progressed to ophthalmopathy tested prospective prediction of ophthalmopathy. The 75 to 100 discovery patients were divided at random into training and test sets in a 7:3 ratio. Thyroid tissue and blood T-cell repertoires from six Graves' hyperthyroidism patients were also compared in the study. Once sampling was done, hyperthyroidism patients were given methimazole at a starting dose of 30 mg daily, whereas ophthalmopathy patients were given high-dose intravenous methylprednisolone. TCR Vbeta CDR3 sequencing of 130 to 150 peripheral blood samples (43 ophthalmopathy, 75 to 80 hyperthyroidism and around 17 progressor patients) is reported in the paper.

The paper's findings and limits, for the study overall: Most expanded thyroid clonotypes (frequency above 0.001) were also detected in blood, suggesting blood repertoires may reflect thyroid immune responses. In validation, progression to ophthalmopathy was predicted by the model with 70.59% sensitivity and roughly 76% specificity, a median of roughly six months before onset. No statistical method was used to fix the sample size in advance, and group allocation was not hidden from the investigators. A model built on a 13 V-J signature distinguished ophthalmopathy from stable hyperthyroidism, reaching roughly 88% sensitivity and around 82% specificity in cross-validation and 80%/75% in testing.

TCR beta CDR3 regions were amplified from RNA transcripts. The first round of RT-PCR for the TCR CDR3 was performed with the HTBI primer set and the Qiagen OneStep RT-PCR kit. A second multiplex PCR round built the libraries, followed by size selection and purification. Paired-end sequencing of the libraries was performed with 100 bp reads on an Illumina HiSeq2000. On the study's bioinformatics: SOAPnuke was used to process the raw data, removing reads that contained adapters or uncalled bases, had a mean Phred below 15, or lacked an exact match to the constant primer or identifier. COPE v1.2.5 was used to merge the high-quality paired reads, and each unique nucleotide sequence was defined as a clonotype. MiTCR v1.1 was used to align clonotypes to the IMGT TRBV, TRBD and TRBJ reference segments. Only V-J combinations with frequency above 0.0001, covering about 99% of repertoires, were analysed. The TCS score was defined as the ratio of F50 (clonal expansion) to E x V (chaos), calculated using BLOSUM62-based TCRdist between CDR3 peptides within each V-J. Welch's t-statistics and random forest reduced 500 to 550 V-J features to under 15, which were used in a naive Bayes classifier (R e1071). The similarity between thyroid and blood repertoires was quantified using the Morisita-Horn index. The public reads were run again by TCRdb, first through fastp at Q25 and then through MiXCR, and only productive beta chains were kept. For every CDR3 protein sequence, its rows merge into one entry that carries the most common genes and DNA. The V and J calls and clone size come from TCRdb's table, not from the authors' own analysis. In all, the sample holds about 46,000 distinct CDR3 sequences, and around 45% of those were seen once. The ten most abundant clones make up over 30% of the sample.

Sequenced: peripheral blood or thyroid tissue (not recorded which). The V gene is TRBV18 and the J gene is TRBJ1-2, with TRBD1 identical over 7 junction bases. The TCR was taken from a woman aged 45-59 years with Graves' hyperthyroidism. Read as DNA, the sequence is TGTGCCAGCTCACAGGGGACAGCGACGTACTATGGCCACACCTTC. This translates into CASSQGTATYYGHTF. Supplemented by the reference TRBV18 and TRBJ1-2 proteins around the CDR3, the complete variable domain is NAGVMQNPRHLVRRRGQEARLRCSPMKGHSHVYWYRQLPEEGLKFMVYLQKENIIDESGMPKERFSAEFPKEGPSILRIQQVVRGDSAAYFCASSQGTATYYGHTFGSGTRLTVV.